This record covers a single T cell receptor beta chain. The antigen is undetermined. The V gene end was trimmed by 2 bases and the J gene end by 4 bases; junction bases not matched to a gene: 9. The V gene's germline CDR1 is SGHRS and CDR2 YFSETQ. The CDR3 is made up of 16 amino acids. This sample was included in a study of shared clonotypes between healthy human individuals. Study-level information: Each donor's CD8 memory used one plate, CD8 naive two, each CD4 subset three. Regarding the study as a whole: Generation probabilities were higher for clonotypes shared across all four sorted-subset donors than for unshared ones. A few donors had around 5.2% of their naive CD4 clonotypes in common.

Study donors comprised healthy, HIV-negative adults devoid of recent acute infection or vaccination. Using immunoSEQ multiplex PCR, the repertoire was profiled, and TCRdb retains in-frame clones only, with some absent. The table lists hundreds of thousands of clones, roughly 72% of them singletons. The origin of this receptor is a woman in her 30s in good health. The chain employs TRBV5-1 and TRBJ2-5; 9 bases align to TRBD1. Sequencing was carried out using memory CD4+ T cells sorted from blood. Subset defined: CD45RA-negative fraction. CDR3 sequence (DNA): TGCGCCAGCAGCTTATACACAGGGGGCATCGGAGAGACCCAGTACTTC. Its translation is CASSLYTGGIGETQYF.